The T cell receptor (beta chain) described here comes from a study of blood T cell repertoires in COVID-19. About the research overall: Sites across the United States, Italy and Spain contributed samples from acute and convalescent COVID-19. PBMCs, B-cell-depleted T cells, or T cells provided the cDNA or gDNA that made up the material.

As handled by the study authors: Estimates of nucleated cell counts were drawn from the amplification of reference gene primers. Clones were read by immunoSEQ multiplex PCR, and TCRdb kept only the in-frame ones, dropping some. V and J calls and clone size follow that table, whereas D and trimming were derived from the DNA. The table includes tens of thousands of clones, 70% to 80% detected once. This CDR3 spans 16 amino acids. J lost 6 bases, V lost 3 bases, and 3 bases had no gene match. In germline, CDR1 is KGHDR, CDR2 SFDVKD. A few counts support this clone. The source of this sequence is a man between 50 and 59 years old with active or convalescent COVID-19. Specimen: peripheral blood. The chain combines TRBV24-1 with TRBJ2-1; 14 bases match TRBD2. The chain's CDR3 is CATSDTTSGGANEQFF. Written as DNA, the CDR3 is TGTGCCACCAGTGATACGACTAGCGGGGGGGCCAATGAGCAGTTCTTC.